This TCR beta chain was identified in a study of T cells expressing NK-cell markers. Points on this clonotype: As yet, its antigen is unknown.

General study points: For about 6 donors, the dominant NKG2C+ clonotypes made up roughly 1.0-7.5% of their CD8+ T cells.

This CDR3 is built from 11 residues. In germline, CDR1 is DFQATT, CDR2 SNEGSKA (reference sequence). TCRdb reprocessed the 5' RACE reads, keeping one entry per CDR3 protein, no DNA. The table for this sample gives 440,000 or so distinct CDR3 sequences. The genes are TRBV20-1 and TRBJ1-1; TCRdb gives TRBD1 as the D gene, but with no DNA this cannot be confirmed. The TCR originated in a woman aged 18 to 75 in good health. The sequenced material came from blood T cells: a sorted CD56 or NKG2C T cell subset, CD4+ or CD8+ T cells, or bulk PBMC T cells (not recorded which). The CDR3: CSARGAGTTFF.